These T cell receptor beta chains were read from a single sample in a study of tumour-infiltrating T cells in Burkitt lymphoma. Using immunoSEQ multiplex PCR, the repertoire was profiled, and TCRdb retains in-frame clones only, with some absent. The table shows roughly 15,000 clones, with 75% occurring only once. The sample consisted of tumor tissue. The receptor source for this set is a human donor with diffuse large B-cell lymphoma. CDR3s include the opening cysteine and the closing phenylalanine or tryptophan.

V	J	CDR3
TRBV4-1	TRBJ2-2	CASSQDAVPLCNTGELFF
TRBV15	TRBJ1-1	CATSRLGATEAFF
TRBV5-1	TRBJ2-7	CASSLPIPGLAGDSYEQYF
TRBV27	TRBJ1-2	CASSLGLGVGGYTF
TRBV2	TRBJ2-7	CASTLLHEQYF
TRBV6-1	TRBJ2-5	CASSELDRVEETQYF
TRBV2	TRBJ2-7	CAIFDTHYEQYF
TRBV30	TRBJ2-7	CACQGAMASGPYEQYF
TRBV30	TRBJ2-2	CAWNTGELFF
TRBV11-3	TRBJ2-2	CASSQNTGELFF
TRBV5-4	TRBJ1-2	CASSLGTGTGAYGYTF
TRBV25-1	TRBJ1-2	CASNGRFYGYTF
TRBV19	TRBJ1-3	CASSIWSSGNTIYF
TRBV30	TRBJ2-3	CAWSGLWDAGADTQYF
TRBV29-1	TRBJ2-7	CSVESEPRAGHPGETYEQYF
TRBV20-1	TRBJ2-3	CSNGKSDTQYF
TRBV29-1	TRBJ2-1	CSVEDYSGSPYNEQFF
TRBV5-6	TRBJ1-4	CASSYGQVEKLFF
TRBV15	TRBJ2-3	CATSRRTGTDTQYF
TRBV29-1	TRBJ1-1	CSVRITAWGTEAFF
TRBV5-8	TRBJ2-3	CATPSWSVADTQYF
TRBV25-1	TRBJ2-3	CASNGGSPDTQYF
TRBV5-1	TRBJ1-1	CASSLGPQGTTEAFF
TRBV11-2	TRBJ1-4	CASSLDRFNEKLFF
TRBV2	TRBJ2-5	CASTRTKKETQYF
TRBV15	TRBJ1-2	CATRENYGYTF
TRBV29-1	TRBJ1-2	CSAEEGNYGYTF
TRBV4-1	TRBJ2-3	CASSQEAGVADTQYF
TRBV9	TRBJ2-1	CASSVPGQGGNEQFF
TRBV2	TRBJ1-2	CASREDRGRNYGYTF
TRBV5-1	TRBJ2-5	CASTRTSGTETQYF
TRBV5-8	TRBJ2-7	CASSLYGVEQYF
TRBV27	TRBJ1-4	CASSLGGALEKLFF
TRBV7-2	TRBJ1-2	CASSPGAAYGYTF
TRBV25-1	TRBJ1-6	CASRGDREPFGSPLHF
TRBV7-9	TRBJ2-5	CASSLARWRQETQYF
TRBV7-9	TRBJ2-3	CASSPQTSGVIADTQYF
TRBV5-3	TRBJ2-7	CARSGDYEQYF
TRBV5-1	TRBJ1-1	CASSLYLQGNTEAFF
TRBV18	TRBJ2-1	CASSPGLAGRNEQFF
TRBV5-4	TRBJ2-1	CASSLEAGRTYNEQFF
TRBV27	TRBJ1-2	CASSLGQPTFWGYTF
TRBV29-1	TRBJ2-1	CSVELRGAGNEQFF